This entry lists 18 T cell receptor beta chains sequenced from one sample in a study of regulatory T cells in long-lasting Graves disease. Construction of TCR beta libraries relied on iRepertoire HTBI primers and on Arm-PCR targeting CDR3 regions. TCRdb used MiXCR to reprocess the multiplex PCR reads, holding one entry per CDR3 protein. The profile covers 200,000 to 300,000 distinct CDR3 sequences, with just over 20% appearing a single time and about 15% taken by the ten largest. Time point: newly diagnosed GD, antithyroid drugs for less than 3 months. RNA isolated from PBMCs was used to make the TCR library. The specimen comprised peripheral blood mononuclear cells (PBMCs), sampled at new diagnosis, from a patient treated with antithyroid drugs. The receptors were gathered from a female donor with Graves disease.

Ten or more counts support this clonotype. This chain links TRBV30 with TRBJ2-2; 9 bases match TRBD2. CDR1 is GTSNPN, CDR2 SVGIG, per germline (reference sequence). The CDR3 has 12 amino acids. The CDR3 protein is CTGGRGAGELFF. The CDR3, as DNA: TGTACTGGCGGGAGGGGAGCCGGGGAGCTGTTTTTT.

This clonotype occurred many times. The chain joins TRBV7-9 to TRBJ1-2; D gene ambiguous. V was shortened by 1 base and J by 6 bases, with 12 bases between the two germline ends. Germline V gives CDR1 SEHNR, CDR2 FQNEAQ (reference sequence). The CDR3 extends over 14 amino acids. The DNA of the CDR3 is TGTGCCAGCAGCTTAGACGGCCTAGGGCATGGCTACACCTTC. It is translated as CASSLDGLGHGYTF.

This clonotype was recorded many times. The chain has TRBV20-1 and TRBJ2-7; 9 positions match TRBD2. Unmatched junction bases numbered 8, after V lost 2 bases and J lost 6 bases. The CDR3 has 14 amino acids. The germline CDR1 and CDR2 sequences are DFQATT and SNEGSKA (reference sequence). In DNA form, the CDR3 reads TGCAGTGCTAGAAAGGCCGGGACTAGCTTCGAGCAGTACTTC. It specifies CSARKAGTSFEQYF.

This clonotype occurred a few times. The chain carries TRBV5-6 and TRBJ2-7; 8 bases are shared with TRBD1. After removal of 2 bases from V and 2 bases from J, the junction contained 9 bases not matched to a gene. The CDR3 is 16 amino acids. Germline V lookup: CDR1 SGHDT, CDR2 YYEEEE. The chain's CDR3 is CASSFPGQGQTYEQYF. The CDR3, as DNA: TGTGCCAGCAGCTTTCCCGGACAGGGCCAAACCTACGAGCAGTACTTC.

This clonotype was detected many times. The rearrangement links TRBV7-9 to TRBJ1-4; 7 bases match TRBD1. The CDR3 has 16 residues. After removal of 0 bases from V and 7 bases from J, the junction contained 8 bases not matched to a gene. Looked up from germline, CDR1 is SEHNR and CDR2 is FQNEAQ (reference sequence). In DNA, the CDR3 is TGTGCCAGCAGCTTAGCGACGGCAGGGGGGTCTGAAAAACTGTTTTTT. It yields the protein CASSLATAGGSEKLFF.

This clonotype was seen repeatedly, ten times or more. This chain links TRBV14 with TRBJ2-2, with TRBD1 matching 7 bases. V shed 4 bases and J 5 bases; nucleotides not matched to a gene: 4. The CDR3 runs 14 residues. In germline, CDR1 is SGHDN, CDR2 FVKESK. The CDR3 sequence: CASSRLQGTGELFF. The CDR3 coding sequence is TGTGCCAGCAGCCGGTTACAGGGGACCGGGGAGCTGTTTTTT.

Concerning this clonotype itself: Since a much larger clone is just one base distant, this may be a read error. The chain employs TRBV4-2 and TRBJ2-2; either TRBD1 or TRBD2 may supply D (6 bases each). From germline, CDR1 is LGHNA and CDR2 YNFKEQ. This CDR3 has 17 amino acids. Trimming shortened V by 0 bases and J by 7 bases, and 18 bases separated the two germline ends. In DNA, the CDR3 is TGTGCCAGCAGCCAAGAATTGCTATCGGGGGCTAACGGGGAGCTGTTTTTT. This encodes CASSQELLSGANGELFF.

This chain joins TRBV11-2 and TRBJ2-7; possibly TRBD2 for D (5 bases). V was cut by 1 base and J by 0 bases, with 10 bases left in between. The CDR3 runs to 15 residues. The germline CDR1 and CDR2 sequences are SGHAT and FQNNGV. CDR3: CASSLVERNSYEQYF. CDR3 in DNA: TGTGCCAGCAGCTTAGTGGAGCGGAACTCCTACGAGCAGTACTTC.

A word on this clonotype: Possible read error: a much larger clone is one base away. The chain recombines TRBV5-6 with TRBJ2-1; unclear D gene. The CDR3 loop spans 13 amino acids. Germline values: CDR1 SGHDT, CDR2 YYEEEE. The DNA for the CDR3 is TGTGCCAGCAGCTCGGAGATTCAAGAGACCCATTACTTC. Its translation: CASSSEIQETHYF.

This clonotype came up many times. The CDR3 spells CASNDGFYEQYF. In nucleotides, the CDR3 is TGCGCCAGCAATGACGGGTTTTACGAGCAGTACTTC. The chain carries TRBV10-1 and TRBJ2-7; D ambiguous. Trimming cost V 7 bases and J 4 bases, with 11 bases left between them. Germline values: CDR1 WNHNN, CDR2 SYGVQD (reference sequence). CDR3 length: 12 amino acids.

The rearrangement uses TRBV7-2 and TRBJ2-3; 10 nucleotides match TRBD2. The CDR3 has 17 amino acids. Germline lookup yields CDR1 SGHTA and CDR2 FQGNSA. V was pared by 6 bases and J by 5 bases, with 14 bases of the junction left unmatched. The CDR3 bases are TGTGCCAGCAGACGCATGTCAGCGGGGGGGCCCGAAGATACGCAGTATTTT. Protein: CASRRMSAGGPEDTQYF.

This clonotype was seen at least ten times. The gene calls are TRBV18 and TRBJ2-2; a weak D match, TRBD1 (6 bases). Germline V gene lookup returns CDR1 KGHSH and CDR2 LQKENI. Trimming stripped 3 bases from V and 5 bases from J, with 10 bases between. The CDR3 sequence is 14 residues long. The CDR3 here is CASSPQQGTGELFF. CDR3 nucleotides: TGTGCCAGCTCACCTCAACAGGGTACCGGGGAGCTGTTTTTT. Filled out from reference TRBV18 and TRBJ2-2, the complete variable domain reads NAGVMQNPRHLVRRRGQEARLRCSPMKGHSHVYWYRQLPEEGLKFMVYLQKENIIDESGMPKERFSAEFPKEGPSILRIQQVVRGDSAAYFCASSPQQGTGELFFGEGSRLTVL.

About this clonotype: A much larger clone lies one base from this, so it may be a read error. V and J are TRBV20-1 and TRBJ2-1; D is possibly TRBD1 or TRBD2 (5 bases each). The CDR3 runs 15 residues. Germline values: CDR1 DFQATT, CDR2 SNEGSKA (reference sequence). V was shortened by 7 bases and J by 13 bases, with 29 bases between the two germline ends. The CDR3 spells CSGSYIGGGKETQFF. The DNA of the CDR3 is TGCAGTGGGAGCTATATTGGTGGGGGAAAAGAGACCCAGTTCTTC.

This clonotype was detected ten times or more. This rearrangement joins TRBV6-2 or TRBV6-3 to TRBJ2-5; D is perhaps TRBD1 or TRBD2 (5 bases each). This CDR3 region has 15 residues. Trimming left V 0 bases short and J 1 base short, with 9 bases between. From germline, CDR1 is MNHEY and CDR2 SVGEGT. CDR3 sequence reads: CASSYSRDGQETQYF. The CDR3 bases are TGTGCCAGCAGTTACTCACGGGACGGCCAAGAGACCCAGTACTTC.

In regard to this clonotype: A read error is possible here, since a much larger clone lies one base away. This chain links TRBV6-1 with TRBJ2-3, with D perhaps TRBD1 (5 bases). CDR3 length: 13 residues. Germline CDR1 reads MNHNS; CDR2 reads SASEGT. The CDR3 bases are TGTGCCAGCGCCGACAGTAGCACAGATATGCAGTATTTT. This codes for CASADSSTDMQYF.

This clonotype has only a few counts. V and J are TRBV28 and TRBJ1-2; no firm D call. Looked up from germline, CDR1 is MDHEN and CDR2 is SYDVKM. Trimming pared 6 bases from V and 8 bases from J, leaving 7 bases between. The CDR3 has 10 amino acids. The CDR3 coding sequence is TGTGCCAGCAGGGATTGGGGCTACACCTTC. It is translated as CASRDWGYTF.

This clonotype was seen ten or more times. The CDR3 DNA sequence: TGTGCCAGCAGCGTAGCAGGGACTAGCGCCACAGATACGCAGTATTTT. Its translation is CASSVAGTSATDTQYF. V gene TRBV9 combines with J gene TRBJ2-3; TRBD2 matches 10 bases. CDR1 SGDLS and CDR2 YYNGEE come from the germline V gene. The CDR3 has 16 residues. Losses at the gene ends were 0 bases for V and 2 bases for J; bases not matched to a gene: 3.

This clonotype was seen ten or more times. The chain is built from TRBV7-9 and TRBJ2-2, with D tentatively TRBD1 or TRBD2 (5 bases each). CDR1 is SEHNR, CDR2 FQNEAQ, per germline (reference sequence). The CDR3 has 13 amino acids. V lost 1 base to trimming and J lost 10 bases, with 10 bases between them. The CDR3, as DNA: TGTGCCAGCAGCTTAGGGGGACCGGAGGAGCTGTTTTTT. Translated: CASSLGGPEELFF.